The clone carrying this T cell receptor (beta chain) has just a few counts. Its matching antigen is unknown. The record originates from a study of radiotherapy plus CTLA-4 blockade in lung cancer. Notes on the study in general: Blood saw expansion of tumor-derived TCR clones after radiotherapy plus ipilimumab.

Trimming cost V 1 base and J 6 bases, with 18 bases left between them. This CDR3 contains 16 residues. CDR1 SGHTA and CDR2 FQGNSA come from the germline V gene. Clones were sequenced by immunoSEQ multiplex PCR, and TCRdb holds only the in-frame ones, with some missing. The table shows some 74,000 clones, with approximately 78% occurring only once. Patients had chemo-refractory metastatic non-small-cell lung cancer and received focal radiation plus CTLA-4 blockade that used ipilimumab. The clonotype was recovered from a human donor with non-small cell lung cancer who had a complete response to radiotherapy plus ipilimumab. Sequencing was performed on peripheral blood, taken from a patient treated with radiotherapy plus ipilimumab. The chain recombines TRBV7-2 with TRBJ1-1; possibly TRBD1 for D (5 bases). CDR3 DNA sequence: TGTGCCAGCAGCTTAGTAGGCGGGGGACCCTCTTCTGAAGCTTTCTTT. Amino acids: CASSLVGGGPSSEAFF.